This T cell receptor beta chain was profiled in a study of T cell changes during pregnancy in multiple sclerosis. CDR1 MNHEY and CDR2 SVGAGI come from the germline V gene. The CDR3 has 14 amino acids. The V end lost 7 bases, the J end lost 6 bases, and 15 bases lay between the germline ends. Repertoires were generated with immunoSEQ multiplex PCR, while TCRdb's copy carries only in-frame clones and drops some. The table lists about 80,000 clones, 75% to 90% of them singletons. The source material was peripheral blood, sampled before pregnancy. The TCR sequence derives from a female donor with multiple sclerosis, enrolled in a pregnancy study. The gene calls are TRBV6-5 and TRBJ2-2; D is perhaps TRBD1 (5 bases). CDR3 DNA: TGTGCCAGCACTTCTATCTGGGGCCCCGGGGAGCTGTTTTTT. This encodes CASTSIWGPGELFF.